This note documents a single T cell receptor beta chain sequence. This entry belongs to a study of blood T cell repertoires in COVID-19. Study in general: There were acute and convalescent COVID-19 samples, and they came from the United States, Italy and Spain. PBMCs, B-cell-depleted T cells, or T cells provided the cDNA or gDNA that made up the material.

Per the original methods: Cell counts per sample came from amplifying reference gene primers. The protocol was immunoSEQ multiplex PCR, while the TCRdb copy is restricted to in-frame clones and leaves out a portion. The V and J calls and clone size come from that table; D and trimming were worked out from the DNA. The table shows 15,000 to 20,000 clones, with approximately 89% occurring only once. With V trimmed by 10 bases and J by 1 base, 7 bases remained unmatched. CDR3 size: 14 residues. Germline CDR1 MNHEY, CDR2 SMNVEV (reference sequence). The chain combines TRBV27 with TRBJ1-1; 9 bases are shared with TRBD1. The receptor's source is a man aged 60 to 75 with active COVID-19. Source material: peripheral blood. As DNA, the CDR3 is TGTGCCACCAAAAACAGGGGGCAGAACACTGAAGCTTTCTTT. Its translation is CATKNRGQNTEAFF.